The 19 T cell receptor beta chains listed next were all sequenced from one sample in a study of CD8 T cells in Susac syndrome. After extraction with the RNeasy kit, roughly 0.45 to 1 ug of the RNA was reverse transcribed using random hexamers. TCRdb independently ran MiXCR on the immunoSEQ multiplex PCR reads; one entry per CDR3 protein. Among a few hundred thousand distinct CDR3 sequences listed, 95% were seen once. The sample consisted of CD4+ T cells from PBMCs. The receptors were gathered from a human donor with multiple sclerosis.

The chain is built from TRBV2 and TRBJ2-4; possible D gene TRBD1, 6 bases. This CDR3 is built from 14 residues. The germline CDR1 and CDR2 sequences are SNHLY and FYNNEI. With 8 bases removed from V and 0 bases from J, the gap between germline ends came to 11 bases. CDR3 nucleotide sequence: TGTGCCAGCCAGGACAGATTAGCCAAAAACATTCAGTACTTC. Protein sequence: CASQDRLAKNIQYF. Full variable domain (rest looked up from reference TRBV2 and TRBJ2-4): EPEVTQTPSHQVTQMGQEVILRCVPISNHLYFYWYRQILGQKVEFLVSFYNNEISEKSEIFDDQFSVERPDGSNFTLKIRSTKLEDSAMYFCASQDRLAKNIQYFGAGTRLSVL.

V is TRBV5-1 and J is TRBJ2-7; D call uncertain. Trimming cost V 7 bases and J 0 bases, with 8 bases left between them. The CDR3 consists of 12 residues. Germline V lookup: CDR1 SGHRS, CDR2 YFSETQ. The CDR3 protein is CASGSSSYEQYF. The CDR3 DNA reads TGCGCCAGCGGCAGCAGCTCCTACGAGCAGTACTTC. Full variable domain (remainder filled in from reference TRBV5-1 and TRBJ2-7): KAGVTQTPRYLIKTRGQQVTLSCSPISGHRSVSWYQQTPGQGLQFLFEYFSETQRNKGNFPGRFSGRQFSNSRSEMNVSTLELGDSALYLCASGSSSYEQYFGPGTRLTVT.

CDR3 bases: TGCAGCGTTGGGGTATCCGGGACGATAGCTTTCTTT. Protein sequence: CSVGVSGTIAFF. The chain links TRBV29-1 to TRBJ1-1, with D possibly being TRBD1 (5 bases). Trimming cost V 4 bases and J 10 bases, with 16 bases left between them. The CDR3 runs 12 residues. CDR1 is SQVTM, CDR2 ANQGSEA, per germline. Supplemented by reference TRBV29-1 and TRBJ1-1, the full variable domain reads SAVISQKPSRDICQRGTSLTIQCQVDSQVTMMFWYRQQPGQSLTLIATANQGSEATYESGFVIDKFPISRPNLTFSTLTVSNMSPEDSSIYLCSVGVSGTIAFFGQGTRLTVV.

The DNA of the CDR3 is TGTGCCAGCAGCTTGGGAGGGTTAGGCTACGAGCAGTACTTC. Protein: CASSLGGLGYEQYF. The chain joins TRBV5-6 to TRBJ2-7; weak D call: TRBD2 (5 bases). CDR3 length equals 14 residues. The V and J ends lost 0 bases and 3 bases respectively, with 10 bases between them. CDR1 is SGHDT and CDR2 is YYEEEE in the germline V gene.

The table lists this clonotype with a count of one. The chain employs TRBV3-1 and TRBJ2-7; perhaps TRBD1 as D (5 bases). This CDR3 has 12 residues. Germline CDR1 is LGHDT and CDR2 is YNNKEL (reference sequence). V lost 1 base and J lost 5, with 6 bases in between. The CDR3 sequence is CASSQGGHEQYF. The DNA of the CDR3 is TGTGCCAGCAGCCAAGGGGGCCACGAGCAGTACTTC.

The rearrangement uses TRBV20-1 and TRBJ2-1; no reliable D call. The CDR3 extends over 11 amino acids. V lost 3 bases, J lost 10 bases, and 10 bases lay in between. In germline, CDR1 is DFQATT, CDR2 SNEGSKA (reference sequence). The CDR3 protein is CSARGAMEQFF. CDR3 nucleotide sequence: TGCAGTGCTAGGGGTGCAATGGAGCAGTTCTTC.

The chain couples TRBV29-1 to TRBJ1-1; TRBD1 agrees at 7 bases. This CDR3 is 13 amino acids long. After removal of 7 bases from V and 0 bases from J, the junction contained 5 bases not matched to a gene. Germline V gene sequence: CDR1 SQVTM, CDR2 ANQGSEA. The CDR3 sequence is CSARDRVNTEAFF. CDR3 coding DNA: TGCAGCGCAAGGGACAGAGTGAACACTGAAGCTTTCTTT.

This chain joins TRBV7-9 and TRBJ1-2; no clear D. Germline loops: CDR1 SEHNR, CDR2 FQNEAQ (reference sequence). V was cut by 1 base and J by 6 bases, with 12 bases left in between. The CDR3 runs 14 residues. The CDR3 loop reads CASSLVGSDNGYTF. CDR3 bases: TGTGCCAGCAGCTTAGTCGGATCTGACAATGGCTACACCTTC.

This sequence joins TRBV29-1 and TRBJ2-1; 7 nucleotides agree with TRBD1. V was clipped by 5 bases and J by 2 bases; unmatched bases: 12. The CDR3 is 16 amino acids. Germline V lookup: CDR1 SQVTM, CDR2 ANQGSEA. Here the CDR3 DNA reads TGCAGCGTTTTTAAGACAGGGTCTCCCCCCTACAATGAGCAGTTCTTC. Protein product: CSVFKTGSPPYNEQFF.

The CDR3 bases are TGTGCCAGCAGTGCGTACAGGGGGCGCAAAGATGGCTACACCTTC. Its protein product is CASSAYRGRKDGYTF. The chain links TRBV27 to TRBJ1-2, with 9 bases identical to TRBD1. The CDR3 extends over 15 amino acids. Per germline, CDR1 MNHEY and CDR2 SMNVEV (reference sequence). Unmatched junction bases numbered 10, after V lost 5 bases and J lost 6 bases.

The V gene is TRBV12-3 or TRBV12-4, the J gene TRBJ1-2; D is perhaps TRBD1 (5 bases). This CDR3 spans 13 amino acids. Trimming removed 2 bases from V and 13 bases from J, with 17 bases in between. The CDR3 nucleotides are TGTGCCAGCAGTTTATTACCTGCCCCGGGGCTCACCTTC. It codes for CASSLLPAPGLTF.

V usage is TRBV3-1 and J usage is TRBJ2-1, with TRBD2 matching 9 bases. Germline lookup yields CDR1 LGHDT and CDR2 YNNKEL (reference sequence). The CDR3 is 17 amino acids. V shed 4 bases, J shed 5 bases, and the junction held 12 bases outside the gene matches. The CDR3 sequence is CASSPPRSLAGNNEQFF. CDR3 in DNA: TGTGCCAGCAGCCCCCCGAGGAGTCTAGCGGGGAACAATGAGCAGTTCTTC.

The count of this clonotype is one. The chain carries TRBV9 and TRBJ1-5; no firm D call. Trimming removed 5 bases from V and 4 bases from J, with 13 bases in between. Germline CDR1 is SGDLS and CDR2 is YYNGEE. The CDR3 spans 14 residues. CDR3 loop: CASSPDPSNQPQHF. In nucleotides, the CDR3 is TGTGCCAGCAGTCCGGACCCATCGAATCAGCCCCAGCATTTT.

The chain uses TRBV20-1 and TRBJ1-1, with 7 bases identical to TRBD1. The CDR3 covers 14 residues. Germline V gene lookup returns CDR1 DFQATT and CDR2 SNEGSKA (reference sequence). V shed 3 bases, J shed 4 bases, and the junction held 8 bases outside the gene matches. CDR3: CSASGTGDGTEAFF. In DNA, the CDR3 is TGCAGTGCTAGCGGAACAGGGGATGGCACTGAAGCTTTCTTT.

The V and J genes are TRBV30 and TRBJ2-5; a weak D match, TRBD2 (6 bases). V lost 2 bases and J lost 1, with 14 bases in between. The germline gives CDR1 GTSNPN, CDR2 SVGIG (reference sequence). This CDR3 comprises 15 residues. The CDR3 loop reads CAWSSGAGLQETQYF. The CDR3 DNA reads TGTGCCTGGAGTTCAGGAGCGGGCCTCCAAGAGACCCAGTACTTC.

The rearrangement links TRBV29-1 to TRBJ2-1; TRBD2 matches at 8 bases. Germline trimming cut 7 bases from V and 9 bases from J; bases unmatched to any gene: 8. Germline V gene data show CDR1 as SQVTM and CDR2 as ANQGSEA. The CDR3 has 12 amino acids. The CDR3 sequence: CSGREGHGEQFF. CDR3 bases: TGCAGCGGACGGGAGGGCCACGGTGAGCAGTTCTTC.

V and J are TRBV6-2 or TRBV6-3 and TRBJ2-7; no definite D call. Germline V gene sequence: CDR1 MNHEY, CDR2 SVGEGT. This CDR3 spans 13 amino acids. Trimming took 0 bases from V and 2 from J, leaving 5 bases between them. The CDR3 sequence is CASSYSIPYEQYF. The CDR3 nucleotides read TGTGCCAGCAGTTACTCGATCCCCTACGAGCAGTACTTC.

This chain joins TRBV2 and TRBJ1-1, with D tentatively TRBD1 (5 bases). The ends were cut back, 10 bases at V and 6 bases at J, with 15 bases in the middle. This CDR3 region has 12 residues. From germline, CDR1 is SNHLY and CDR2 FYNNEI. The chain's CDR3 is CAIYAQGPEAFF. The CDR3 DNA reads as TGTGCCATCTACGCGCAGGGTCCTGAAGCTTTCTTT.

This chain uses TRBV20-1 with TRBJ2-3; D is unresolved. Per germline, CDR1 DFQATT and CDR2 SNEGSKA (reference sequence). The CDR3 length is 14 residues. V was clipped by 1 base and J by 4 bases, with 12 bases between them. The CDR3 protein is CSARGSIRADTQYF. The CDR3 DNA follows: TGCAGTGCTAGAGGCTCGATAAGAGCAGATACGCAGTATTTT.